This entry describes one T cell receptor (beta chain). The entry originates in a study of blood T cell repertoires in COVID-19. In the source study's methods: By means of reference gene primer amplification, nucleated cell counts were estimated. TCRdb keeps only in-frame clones here, not all; method: immunoSEQ multiplex PCR. V, J and clone size reflect that table, while D and trimming were determined from the DNA. This table holds approximately 300,000 clones, more than 85% found once. The V and J ends lost 5 bases and 2 bases, in that order; junction bases with no gene match: 9. Germline V gives CDR1 MGHDK, CDR2 SYGVNS. This CDR3 spans 16 amino acids.

V usage is TRBV25-1 and J usage is TRBJ2-7; 10 nucleotides line up with TRBD1. This receptor was taken from a woman aged 30 to 39 who had recovered from COVID-19. The sequenced material came from PBMCs or T cells enriched from blood (not recorded which). CDR3: CASSKTGTGVAYEQYF. The CDR3 nucleotides read TGTGCCAGCAGTAAAACCGGGACAGGGGTAGCCTACGAGCAGTACTTC.